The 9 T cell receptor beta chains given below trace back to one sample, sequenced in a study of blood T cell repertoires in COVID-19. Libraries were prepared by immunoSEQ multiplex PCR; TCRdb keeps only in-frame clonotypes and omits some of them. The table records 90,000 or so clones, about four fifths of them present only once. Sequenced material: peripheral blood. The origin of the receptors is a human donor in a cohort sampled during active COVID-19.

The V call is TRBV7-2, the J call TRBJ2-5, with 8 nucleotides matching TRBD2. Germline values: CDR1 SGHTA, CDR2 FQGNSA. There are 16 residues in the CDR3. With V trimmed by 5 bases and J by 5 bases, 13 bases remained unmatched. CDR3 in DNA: TGTGCCAGCAGCCACGGGACTAGGTGGGGCGCGGAGACCCAGTACTTC. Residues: CASSHGTRWGAETQYF.

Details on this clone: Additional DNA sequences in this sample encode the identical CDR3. CDR3 bases: TGCGCCAGCAGCTTACTAGCGGAGAACTACAATGAGCAGTTCTTC. It yields the protein CASSLLAENYNEQFF. The chain combines TRBV5-1 with TRBJ2-1; TRBD2 aligns across 8 bases. This CDR3 has 15 amino acids. V was pared by 2 bases and J by 3 bases, with 4 bases of the junction left unmatched. Germline assignment: CDR1 SGHRS and CDR2 YFSETQ.

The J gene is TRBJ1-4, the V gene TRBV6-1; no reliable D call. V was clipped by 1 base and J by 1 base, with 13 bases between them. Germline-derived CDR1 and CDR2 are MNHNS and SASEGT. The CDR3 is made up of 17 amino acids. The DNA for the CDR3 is TGTGCCAGCAGTGAAGGAGCGGGCATGAAAACTAATGAAAAACTGTTTTTT. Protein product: CASSEGAGMKTNEKLFF.

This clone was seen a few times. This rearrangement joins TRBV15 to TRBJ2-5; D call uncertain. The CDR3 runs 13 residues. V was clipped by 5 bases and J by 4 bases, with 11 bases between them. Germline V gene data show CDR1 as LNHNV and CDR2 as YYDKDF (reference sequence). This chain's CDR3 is CATSEFGLETQYF. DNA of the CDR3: TGTGCCACCAGCGAGTTCGGTCTAGAGACCCAGTACTTC.

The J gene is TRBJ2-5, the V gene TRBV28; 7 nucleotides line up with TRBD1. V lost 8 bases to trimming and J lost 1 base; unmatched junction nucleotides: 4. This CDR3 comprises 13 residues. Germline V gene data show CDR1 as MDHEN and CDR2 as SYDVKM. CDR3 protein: CASGTAIQETQYF. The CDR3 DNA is TGTGCCAGCGGGACAGCGATCCAAGAGACCCAGTACTTC.

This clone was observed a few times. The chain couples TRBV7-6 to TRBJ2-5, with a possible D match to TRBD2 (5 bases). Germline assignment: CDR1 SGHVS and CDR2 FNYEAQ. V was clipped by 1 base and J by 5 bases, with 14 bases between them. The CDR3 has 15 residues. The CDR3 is CASSLGGDPGETQYF. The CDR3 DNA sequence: TGTGCCAGCAGCTTAGGGGGAGATCCTGGGGAGACCCAGTACTTC.

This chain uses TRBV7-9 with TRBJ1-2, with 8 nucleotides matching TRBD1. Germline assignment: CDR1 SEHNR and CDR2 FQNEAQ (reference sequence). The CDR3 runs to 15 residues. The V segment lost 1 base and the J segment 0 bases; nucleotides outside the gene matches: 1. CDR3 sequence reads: CASSLETGANYGYTF. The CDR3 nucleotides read TGTGCCAGCAGCTTAGAGACAGGGGCTAACTATGGCTACACCTTC.

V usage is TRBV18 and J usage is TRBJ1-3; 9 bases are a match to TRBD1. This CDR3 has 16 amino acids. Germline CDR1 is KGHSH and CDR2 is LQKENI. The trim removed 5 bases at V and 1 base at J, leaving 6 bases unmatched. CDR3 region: CASSKGQGYSGNTIYF. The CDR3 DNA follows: TGTGCCAGCTCAAAGGGACAGGGCTATTCTGGAAACACCATATATTTT.

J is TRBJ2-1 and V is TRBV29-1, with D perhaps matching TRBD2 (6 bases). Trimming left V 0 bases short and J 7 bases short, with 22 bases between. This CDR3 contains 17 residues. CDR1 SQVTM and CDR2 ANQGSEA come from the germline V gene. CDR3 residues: CSVEDWPRRGNRNEQFF. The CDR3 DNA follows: TGCAGCGTTGAAGACTGGCCCCGGCGGGGAAATAGGAATGAGCAGTTCTTC.